This passage covers 10 T cell receptor beta chains from one sample sequenced in a study of T cell repertoires in cytomegalovirus infection. One entry per CDR3 protein, called by TCRdb with MiXCR from the reads. The table shows 680,000 or so distinct CDR3 sequences, with 30% to 35% occurring only once. No antigen has been identified for these receptors. Sequencing used cultured PBMCs, obtained from culture after CMV antigen stimulation. The source is a human donor in good health (CMV status not recorded). Some clones in this sample may be carry-over from other donors' samples.

The genes are TRBV6-5 and TRBJ2-7; the D gene is possibly TRBD2 (6 bases). This CDR3 has 14 amino acids. The germline gives CDR1 MNHEY, CDR2 SVGAGI. The germline V and J ends were trimmed by 2 bases and 6 bases, with 14 bases remaining between them. Here the CDR3 reads CASSYAGNGFEQYF. The CDR3 DNA reads TGTGCCAGCAGTTACGCGGGAAACGGCTTCGAGCAGTACTTC.

The chain recombines TRBV10-3 with TRBJ2-3; 9 bases fit TRBD1. With 5 bases clipped from V and 0 bases from J, the junction kept 3 bases outside the gene matches. Germline-derived CDR1 and CDR2 are ENHRY and SYGVKD. The CDR3 has 15 residues. The CDR3 nucleotides read TGTGCCATCAGTACCGGGACAGGGAGCACAGATACGCAGTATTTT. Translating gives CAISTGTGSTDTQYF.

This clonotype occurred a few times. The chain is built from TRBV2 and TRBJ1-5; D gene unclear. Germline lookup yields CDR1 SNHLY and CDR2 FYNNEI. V was pared by 0 bases and J by 7 bases, with 7 bases between. The length of the CDR3 is 13 residues. The CDR3 DNA sequence: TGTGCCAGCAGTGAAGCTGGCCGCCAGCCCCAGCATTTT. Translating it yields CASSEAGRQPQHF.

The J gene is TRBJ2-7, the V gene TRBV5-1, with 8 bases lining up with TRBD1. The length of the CDR3 is 14 residues. V lost 4 bases and J lost 6; bases outside the gene matches: 9. Germline CDR1 SGHRS, CDR2 YFSETQ. CDR3 loop: CASSIQGELSEQYF. The CDR3 DNA sequence: TGCGCCAGCAGCATACAGGGGGAGCTAAGCGAGCAGTACTTC.

The rearrangement links TRBV20-1 to TRBJ2-1; D may correspond to TRBD1 or TRBD2 (5 bases each). Germline CDR1 reads DFQATT; CDR2 reads SNEGSKA (reference sequence). Trimming pared 1 base from V and 3 bases from J, leaving 13 bases between. The CDR3 consists of 15 residues. CDR3 region: CSARVGVGVYNEQFF. Written as DNA, the CDR3 is TGCAGTGCTAGAGTGGGGGTGGGGGTCTACAATGAGCAGTTCTTC.

V gene TRBV28 combines with J gene TRBJ2-3; tentatively, D is TRBD1 or TRBD2 (5 bases each). Germline-derived CDR1 and CDR2 are MDHEN and SYDVKM. V dropped 1 base and J dropped 1 base, with 15 bases sitting between them. CDR3 length equals 17 residues. The CDR3 nucleotides read TGTGCCAGCAGTTTATACACCGCAGGGACCGGCACAGATACGCAGTATTTT. Its translation is CASSLYTAGTGTDTQYF.

This clonotype has just a few counts. V gene TRBV7-2 combines with J gene TRBJ2-3; 15 nucleotides align to TRBD2. The length of the CDR3 is 18 residues. Germline-derived CDR1 and CDR2 are SGHTA and FQGNSA. With 5 bases clipped from V and 2 bases from J, the junction kept 8 bases outside the gene matches. This chain's CDR3 is CASSHGLAGGPLTDTQYF. DNA of the CDR3: TGTGCCAGCAGCCACGGACTAGCGGGGGGGCCTCTCACAGATACGCAGTATTTT.

The chain uses TRBV5-6 and TRBJ2-1; TRBD1 or TRBD2 may be the D gene (5 bases each). The germline V gene encodes CDR1 SGHDT and CDR2 YYEEEE. Trimming shortened V by 4 bases and J by 4 bases, and 12 bases separated the two germline ends. This CDR3 has 14 amino acids. Here the CDR3 reads CASSLGTYYNEQFF. CDR3 nucleotide sequence: TGTGCCAGCAGCCTCGGGACCTATTACAATGAGCAGTTCTTC. Using reference TRBV5-6 and TRBJ2-1 for the parts outside the CDR3, the full variable domain is DAGVTQSPTHLIKTRGQQVTLRCSPKSGHDTVSWYQQALGQGPQFIFQYYEEEERQRGNFPDRFSGHQFPNYSSELNVNALLLGDSALYLCASSLGTYYNEQFFGPGTRLTVL.

This clonotype was detected only a few times. The chain is built from TRBV7-2 and TRBJ2-5; TRBD1 aligns across 9 bases. CDR1 is SGHTA and CDR2 is FQGNSA in the germline V gene. Trimming at V came to 5 bases and at J to 5 bases, leaving 9 bases not matched to a gene. The CDR3 spans 15 residues. The CDR3 DNA reads TGTGCCAGCAGCACCGGGCGGGACAGGGCGGAGACCCAGTACTTC. Its translation: CASSTGRDRAETQYF.

This clonotype was seen only a few times. V usage is TRBV5-1 and J usage is TRBJ2-1, with 8 nucleotides matching TRBD2. The CDR3 is 18 amino acids. V lost 1 base and J lost 4; bases outside the gene matches: 13. Germline V CDR1 and CDR2: SGHRS, YFSETQ. CDR3 nucleotides: TGCGCCAGCAGCTTGCAGTCCCAGCGCGGGGGGCCATACAATGAGCAGTTCTTC. It translates to CASSLQSQRGGPYNEQFF.